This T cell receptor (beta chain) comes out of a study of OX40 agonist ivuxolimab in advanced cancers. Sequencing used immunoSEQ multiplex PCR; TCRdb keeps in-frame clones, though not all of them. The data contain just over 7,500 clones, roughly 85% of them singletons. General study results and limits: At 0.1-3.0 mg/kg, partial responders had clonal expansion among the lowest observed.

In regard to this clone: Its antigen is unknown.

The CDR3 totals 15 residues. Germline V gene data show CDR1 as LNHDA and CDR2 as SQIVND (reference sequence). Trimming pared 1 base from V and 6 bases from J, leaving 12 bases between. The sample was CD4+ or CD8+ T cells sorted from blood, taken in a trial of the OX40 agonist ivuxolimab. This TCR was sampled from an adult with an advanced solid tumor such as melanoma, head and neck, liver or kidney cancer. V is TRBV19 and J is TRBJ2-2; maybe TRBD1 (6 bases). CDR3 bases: TGTGCCAGTAGTATAGGATCCGACAGGCCCGGGGAGCTGTTTTTT. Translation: CASSIGSDRPGELFF.